These T cell receptor beta chains were read from a single sample in a study of beta chain features in type 1 diabetes. Measured with immunoSEQ multiplex PCR; TCRdb has only the in-frame clones, and not every one. The table has 350,000 or so clones, about 20% seen once. Sequenced: naive CD4+ T cells from blood. Receptors were obtained from a woman aged 18-29 years in good health. Each CDR3 is given with its conserved first and last residue. A D gene is named only where the DNA matches it firmly. Only part of the rows carry a size: once, few, many, or a class if the clone is expanded.

few	TRBJ2-3	-	TRBV29-1	CSVAGSRRTDTQYF	TGCAGCGTTGCGGGGTCCCGTCGCACAGATACGCAGTATTTT
few	TRBJ2-7	TRBD1	TRBV18	CASSPDRGVGEQYF	TGTGCCAGCTCACCTGACAGGGGAGTAGGCGAGCAGTACTTC
few	TRBJ2-5	TRBD1	TRBV30	CAWSQRTGETQYF	TGTGCCTGGAGTCAAAGGACAGGGGAGACCCAGTACTTC
-	TRBJ1-1	-	TRBV30	CAWSVGGVAFF	TGTGCCTGGAGTGTAGGAGGGGTAGCTTTCTTT
-	TRBJ1-2	-	TRBV7-3	CASSLTVQGLNYGYTF	TGTGCCAGCAGCTTAACAGTTCAGGGCCTGAACTATGGCTACACCTTC
few	TRBJ2-1	TRBD2	TRBV11-1	CASSVPGGAGGSEQFF	TGTGCCAGCAGCGTCCCGGGGGGAGCGGGGGGCAGTGAGCAGTTCTTC
few	TRBJ2-3	TRBD2	TRBV27	CASSLLAGSTDTQYF	TGTGCCAGCAGTTTACTAGCGGGAAGCACAGATACGCAGTATTTT
-	TRBJ1-2	TRBD1	TRBV7-9	CATEARGFSRGYTF	TGTGCCACCGAGGCCAGGGGGTTTTCGAGGGGCTACACCTTC
-	TRBJ2-5	-	TRBV7-2	CASSLGYRGQYF	TGTGCCAGCAGCTTAGGATACCGAGGCCAGTACTTC
-	TRBJ2-5	-	TRBV7-9	CASSFARGYQETQYF	TGTGCCAGCAGCTTCGCTCGGGGGTACCAAGAGACCCAGTACTTC
few	TRBJ2-5	TRBD2	TRBV11-2	CASSSGTSGSETQYF	TGTGCCAGCAGCTCAGGGACTAGCGGGAGTGAGACCCAGTACTTC
-	TRBJ1-6	-	TRBV2	CASSESGGSYNSPLHF	TGTGCCAGCAGTGAAAGTGGAGGTTCCTATAATTCACCCCTCCACTTT
few	TRBJ1-1	-	TRBV5-1	CASSLGTQNTEAFF	TGCGCCAGCAGCTTGGGGACACAGAACACTGAAGCTTTCTTT
-	TRBJ2-7	TRBD2	TRBV11-2	CASSLAVAGGLYEQYF	TGTGCCAGCAGCTTAGCTGTAGCGGGGGGGCTCTACGAGCAGTACTTC
-	TRBJ2-5	TRBD2	TRBV5-1	CASSQGVAGEETQYF	TGCGCCAGCAGCCAGGGTGTAGCGGGGGAAGAGACCCAGTACTTC
few	TRBJ1-6	TRBD1	TRBV7-3	CASSATGGVGSPLHF	TGTGCCAGCAGCGCCACAGGGGGCGTAGGTTCACCCCTCCACTTT
-	TRBJ1-1	-	TRBV28	CASSLSWTEAFF	TGTGCCAGCAGTTTGAGCTGGACTGAAGCTTTCTTT
few	TRBJ2-7	TRBD1	TRBV15	CATSAGTGDSYEQYF	TGTGCCACCAGCGCGGGGACAGGGGACTCCTACGAGCAGTACTTC
few	TRBJ2-7	TRBD1	TRBV7-2	CASSPDRGPYEQYF	TGTGCCAGCAGCCCGGACAGGGGACCCTACGAGCAGTACTTC
-	TRBJ2-7	-	TRBV6-5	CASKYVRGTYEQYF	TGTGCCAGCAAGTACGTCCGGGGGACCTACGAGCAGTACTTC
-	TRBJ1-2	-	TRBV9	CASSPQGSSGYTF	TGTGCCAGCAGCCCACAGGGTTCGTCCGGCTACACCTTC
few	TRBJ2-1	-	TRBV12-5	CASGLVLQLYNEQFF	TGTGCTAGTGGTTTGGTATTACAGCTCTACAATGAGCAGTTCTTC
few	TRBJ2-3	TRBD1	TRBV23-1	CASSPGQGTGDTQYF	TGCGCCAGCAGCCCGGGACAGGGGACCGGAGATACGCAGTATTTT